The next 21 T cell receptor beta chains were all read from a single sample in a study of T cell changes during pregnancy in multiple sclerosis. The table came from immunoSEQ multiplex PCR; TCRdb's copy has only in-frame clones and leaves some out. The sample has tens of thousands of clones, 85% to 95% seen once. The specimen sequenced was peripheral blood. These receptors came from a female donor with multiple sclerosis, enrolled in a pregnancy study.

The chain employs TRBV6-1 and TRBJ1-1; perhaps TRBD1 as D (5 bases). Trimming took 8 bases from V and 3 from J, leaving 10 bases between them. This CDR3 spans 12 amino acids. Germline V gene lookup returns CDR1 MNHNS and CDR2 SASEGT. The CDR3 sequence is CASQDSYTEAFF. The DNA of the CDR3 is TGTGCCAGCCAAGACAGTTACACTGAAGCTTTCTTT.

The rearrangement links TRBV4-1 to TRBJ2-7, with D tentatively TRBD1 (6 bases). CDR1 is MGHRA, CDR2 YSYEKL, per germline. This CDR3 has 14 residues. V lost 0 bases and J lost 2, with 8 bases in between. The CDR3 coding sequence is TGCGCCAGCAGCCAAGAGACAGGTCCCTACGAGCAGTACTTC. Residues: CASSQETGPYEQYF.

The V and J genes are TRBV5-6 and TRBJ1-1; D gene unclear. CDR1 and CDR2 from the germline V gene are SGHDT and YYEEEE. This CDR3 spans 17 amino acids. The germline V and J ends were trimmed by 0 bases and 0 bases, with 15 bases remaining between them. CDR3 sequence (DNA): TGTGCCAGCAGCTTGGGACGGCAACTTAACATGAACACTGAAGCTTTCTTT. As protein: CASSLGRQLNMNTEAFF.

The J gene is TRBJ2-1, the V gene TRBV9; 8 positions agree with TRBD1. The CDR3 length is 15 residues. Looked up from germline, CDR1 is SGDLS and CDR2 is YYNGEE. The J segment lost 7 bases and the V segment lost 2 bases, leaving 8 bases of the junction unmatched. This CDR3 is CASSVSQGAPNEQFF. In nucleotides, the CDR3 is TGTGCCAGCAGCGTCTCCCAGGGGGCGCCAAATGAGCAGTTCTTC.

V usage is TRBV9 and J usage is TRBJ2-3; D possibly corresponds to TRBD2 (6 bases). Germline V CDR1 and CDR2: SGDLS, YYNGEE. The germline V and J ends were trimmed by 1 base and 5 bases, with 20 bases remaining between them. The CDR3 runs 17 residues. The CDR3 DNA sequence: TGTGCCAGCAGCGTAATCTCGGAGGGAGCGGAATTAGATACGCAGTATTTT. It yields the protein CASSVISEGAELDTQYF.

This sequence joins TRBV14 and TRBJ1-2; D is uncertain. Trimming shortened V by 2 bases and J by 0 bases, and 13 bases separated the two germline ends. The CDR3 extends over 16 amino acids. Germline assignment: CDR1 SGHDN and CDR2 FVKESK. CDR3 sequence (DNA): TGTGCCAGCAGCCAAACCCTGTGGGGTGCTAACTATGGCTACACCTTC. Translation gives CASSQTLWGANYGYTF.

This chain connects TRBV2 to TRBJ1-5; TRBD1 is a possible D gene (5 bases). V was clipped by 3 bases and J by 0 bases, with 15 bases between them. CDR1 is SNHLY, CDR2 FYNNEI, per germline. The CDR3 spans 17 residues. The CDR3, as DNA: TGTGCCAGCAGTGAGGGGGGGACCCGCTATAGCAATCAGCCCCAGCATTTT. Residues: CASSEGGTRYSNQPQHF.

The V gene is TRBV29-1, the J gene TRBJ2-7; 10 positions match TRBD1. Germline V gene data show CDR1 as SQVTM and CDR2 as ANQGSEA. This CDR3 contains 15 residues. V lost 6 bases and J lost 7; bases outside the gene matches: 15. The CDR3 DNA reads TGCAGCGTCGGAAACCCCGGGACAGGGGTGGGGGAGCAGTACTTC. Protein sequence: CSVGNPGTGVGEQYF.

This clone is a singleton in its sample. The V call is TRBV5-1, the J call TRBJ1-5; D is uncertain. This CDR3 has 15 amino acids. Germline CDR1 reads SGHRS; CDR2 reads YFSETQ. The V end was cut by 0 bases, the J end by 3 bases, with 10 bases between. The DNA for the CDR3 is TGCGCCAGCAGCTTGGATACTGGGAACAATCAGCCCCAGCATTTT. It codes for CASSLDTGNNQPQHF.

This chain joins TRBV5-1 and TRBJ2-1; 12 nucleotides agree with TRBD2. The CDR3 covers 15 residues. Trimming took 0 bases from V and 8 from J; bases not matched to a gene: 3. In germline, CDR1 is SGHRS, CDR2 YFSETQ. CDR3 amino acids: CASSLEPSGRDEQFF. The DNA of the CDR3 is TGCGCCAGCAGCTTGGAGCCTAGCGGGAGGGATGAGCAGTTCTTC.

The chain recombines TRBV5-4 with TRBJ2-7, with 8 nucleotides matching TRBD1. There are 15 residues in the CDR3. Germline trimming cut 3 bases from V and 4 bases from J; bases unmatched to any gene: 9. CDR1 and CDR2 (germline): SGHNT, YYREEE (reference sequence). CDR3 residues: CASSSGQGRLYEQYF. In nucleotides, the CDR3 is TGTGCCAGCAGCTCCGGACAGGGACGTCTTTACGAGCAGTACTTC.

This rearrangement joins TRBV7-8 to TRBJ2-7, with D hard to call. Trimming removed 5 bases at V and 1 base at J, with 3 bases between. CDR1 is SGHVS and CDR2 is FQNEAQ in the germline V gene. The CDR3 covers 11 residues. The CDR3 protein is CASSLSYEQYF. For the CDR3, the DNA is TGTGCCAGCAGCCTTTCCTACGAGCAGTACTTC.

The chain combines TRBV7-9 with TRBJ2-3, with 9 bases matching TRBD1. Germline CDR1 and CDR2: SEHNR and FQNEAQ (reference sequence). CDR3 length equals 17 residues. With 4 bases clipped from V and 6 bases from J, the junction kept 14 bases outside the gene matches. CDR3 DNA: TGTGCCAGCAGCTCACGAAGGACGGGACAGGGTTCGGATACGCAGTATTTT. This translates into CASSSRRTGQGSDTQYF.

The chain carries TRBV7-9 and TRBJ1-5; a weak D match, TRBD1 (5 bases). This CDR3 is built from 16 residues. With 5 bases removed from V and 3 bases from J, the gap between germline ends came to 17 bases. The germline CDR1 and CDR2 sequences are SEHNR and FQNEAQ (reference sequence). CDR3 amino acids: CASSLSGTVLNQPQHF. The CDR3 bases are TGTGCCAGCAGCCTCTCCGGGACTGTACTCAATCAGCCCCAGCATTTT. The full variable domain, rest sourced from reference TRBV7-9 and TRBJ1-5, is DTGVSQNPRHKITKRGQNVTFRCDPISEHNRLYWYRQTLGQGPEFLTYFQNEAQLEKSRLLSDRFSAERPKGSFSTLEIQRTEQGDSAMYLCASSLSGTVLNQPQHFGDGTRLSIL.

This clone was detected a few times. V and J are TRBV5-1 and TRBJ1-4, with 7 positions matching TRBD1. CDR1 is SGHRS and CDR2 is YFSETQ in the germline V gene. The CDR3 totals 15 residues. The junction had 4 bases not matched to a gene; V was cut back by 4 bases and J by 1 base. This CDR3 reads CASSLSGGTNEKLFF. The CDR3 DNA reads as TGCGCCAGCAGCCTCTCAGGGGGAACTAATGAAAAACTGTTTTTT. The full variable domain, with the rest looked up from reference TRBV5-1 and TRBJ1-4, is KAGVTQTPRYLIKTRGQQVTLSCSPISGHRSVSWYQQTPGQGLQFLFEYFSETQRNKGNFPGRFSGRQFSNSRSEMNVSTLELGDSALYLCASSLSGGTNEKLFFGSGTQLSVL.

This clone was observed once. This sequence joins TRBV19 and TRBJ2-2; TRBD1 matches 7 bases. The germline V gene has CDR1 LNHDA and CDR2 SQIVND (reference sequence). The CDR3 length is 15 residues. V shed 9 bases, J shed 7 bases, and the junction held 14 bases outside the gene matches. The CDR3 coding sequence is TGTGCCAGCCGGACCGGGACAGAATATATCGGGGAGCTGTTTTTT. Encoded protein: CASRTGTEYIGELFF.

The table lists this clone with a count of one. The genes are TRBV4-2 and TRBJ1-2, with D perhaps TRBD1 (5 bases). Germline V lookup: CDR1 LGHNA, CDR2 YNFKEQ. This CDR3 region has 15 residues. The V end was cut by 0 bases, the J end by 2 bases, with 10 bases between. CDR3 in DNA: TGTGCCAGCAGCCAAGATGGGGCCGGAAACTATGGCTACACCTTC. It translates to CASSQDGAGNYGYTF.

V is TRBV7-2 and J is TRBJ2-7; the D gene is possibly TRBD2 (6 bases). CDR3 length: 15 residues. Trimming stripped 7 bases from V and 1 base from J, with 17 bases between. The germline CDR1 and CDR2 sequences are SGHTA and FQGNSA. The DNA for the CDR3 is TGTGCCAGCAACCTCGAACACAGCGGGTCCTACGAGCAGTACTTC. Translating it yields CASNLEHSGSYEQYF.

The rearrangement links TRBV27 to TRBJ2-7; 7 bases line up with TRBD1. The CDR3 runs 15 residues. Unmatched junction bases numbered 6, after V lost 2 bases and J lost 2 bases. Germline CDR1 and CDR2: MNHEY and SMNVEV (reference sequence). The CDR3 DNA follows: TGTGCCAGCAGTTTAAATGGGGGACAGCCCTACGAGCAGTACTTC. It encodes CASSLNGGQPYEQYF.

The chain has TRBV6-5 and TRBJ2-6; D is uncertain. The CDR3 spans 14 residues. Per germline, CDR1 MNHEY and CDR2 SVGAGI. V was cut by 0 bases and J by 14 bases, with 14 bases left in between. In DNA form, the CDR3 reads TGTGCCAGCAGTTACTCGCGGAGTCCCCCCCTCCTGACTTTC. Amino acids: CASSYSRSPPLLTF.

Points on this clone: This may be a read error: a much more frequent sequence differs by one nucleotide. Other DNA sequences in this specimen translate into the identical CDR3. The rearrangement links TRBV6-4 to TRBJ2-3; 7 bases are a match to TRBD2. The trim removed 4 bases at V and 3 bases at J, leaving 1 base unmatched. The CDR3 has 13 residues. The germline V gene has CDR1 MRHNA and CDR2 SNTAGT. The CDR3: CASSGRETDTQYF. As DNA, the CDR3 is TGTGCCAGCAGTGGGCGGGAGACAGATACGCAGTATTTT.